Following are 3 T cell receptor beta chains from one sample sequenced in a study of blood T cells in healthy people across ages. For the second PCR, which ran for about 6 to 11 cycles, a sample-barcoded 5' primer and a J-beta primer mix were used. TCRdb reanalysed the 5' RACE reads using MiXCR and keeps one entry per CDR3 protein. The sample carries more than 1 million distinct CDR3 sequences, more than 40% recorded once. Sequencing input: blood. The receptors were gathered from a woman aged 55-70 years in good health.

Ten or more counts support this clonotype. The J gene is TRBJ2-5, the V gene TRBV6-1, with 7 nucleotides matching TRBD1. Germline lookup yields CDR1 MNHNS and CDR2 SASEGT. This CDR3 has 13 amino acids. V shed 6 bases, J shed 2 bases, and the junction held 3 bases outside the gene matches. CDR3 sequence (DNA): TGTGCCAGCAGGCGGACAGGTCAAGAGACCCAGTACTTC. Its translation: CASRRTGQETQYF.

V gene TRBV15 combines with J gene TRBJ2-3; D is possibly TRBD2 (6 bases). Trimming took off 3 bases at V and 1 base at J, with 17 bases between the two ends. The CDR3 is made up of 17 amino acids. Germline assignment: CDR1 LNHNV and CDR2 YYDKDF (reference sequence). In DNA, the CDR3 is TGTGCCACCAGCAGCCTTTTCCAGCGGGCGGGCACAGATACGCAGTATTTT. This codes for CATSSLFQRAGTDTQYF.

This clonotype has a handful of counts. The genes are TRBV4-3 and TRBJ1-1; D unresolved. The CDR3 extends over 14 amino acids. V lost 0 bases to trimming and J lost 5 bases, with 10 bases between them. Germline loops: CDR1 LGHNA, CDR2 YSLEER. CDR3 coding DNA: TGCGCCAGCAGCCAAGATCTTGGTAGAACTGAAGCTTTCTTT. This codes for CASSQDLGRTEAFF.